This is a list of T cell receptor beta chains from one sample in a study of identifying expanded T cells in peripheral blood. Using immunoSEQ multiplex PCR, the repertoire was profiled, and TCRdb retains in-frame clones only, with some absent. The table lists 100,000 or so clones, 88% of them singletons, with around 14% in the top ten. The sequenced material came from blood. The receptors were sampled from a person between 18 and 69 years old in good health. Both conserved end residues are part of each CDR3. D genes are given only for firm matches. For some rows the clone size is stated as once, few or many, or as a class when expanded; others skip it.

NA	NA	TRBV7-3	TRBJ1-3	CASSSETGNTIYF	TGTGCCAGCAGCTCCGAGACGGGAAACACCATATATTTT
NA	NA	TRBV29-1	TRBJ1-2	CSVDLARGYGYTF	TGCAGCGTTGACCTCGCCCGGGGCTATGGCTACACCTTC
NA	NA	TRBV5-1	TRBJ2-5	CASSFEGFETQYF	TGCGCCAGCAGCTTTGAAGGGTTTGAGACCCAGTACTTC
NA	NA	TRBV28	TRBJ1-2	CASSPQVADGYTF	TGTGCCAGCAGCCCCCAGGTGGCGGATGGCTACACCTTC
NA	few	TRBV6-5	TRBJ2-1	CASSYSPGYNEQFF	TGTGCCAGCAGTTACTCACCAGGGTACAATGAGCAGTTCTTC
TRBD1	NA	TRBV6-5	TRBJ1-1	CASRTGVRNTEAFF	TGTGCCAGCAGGACAGGGGTTAGGAACACTGAAGCTTTCTTT
NA	NA	TRBV7-9	TRBJ2-2	CASSLQGSSGELFF	TGTGCCAGCAGCTTACAGGGTAGTTCCGGGGAGCTGTTTTTT
NA	NA	TRBV5-4	TRBJ2-1	CASSPRLSSYNEQFF	TGTGCCAGCAGCCCGAGATTGAGCTCCTACAATGAGCAGTTCTTC
TRBD1	NA	TRBV9	TRBJ1-2	CASSVAGQGVYYGYTF	TGTGCCAGCAGCGTAGCGGGGCAGGGGGTTTACTATGGCTACACCTTC
NA	NA	TRBV2	TRBJ1-4	CASSEGGFDSSEKLFF	TGTGCCAGCAGTGAAGGGGGGTTTGACAGTAGTGAAAAACTGTTTTTT
TRBD2	NA	TRBV18	TRBJ2-5	CASSPDRGLAGSETQYF	TGTGCCAGCTCACCGGACAGGGGACTAGCGGGATCTGAGACCCAGTACTTC
NA	NA	TRBV5-8	TRBJ1-5	CASSLARGGQTNQPQHF	TGTGCCAGCAGCTTGGCGAGGGGAGGGCAGACTAATCAGCCCCAGCATTTT
NA	NA	TRBV6-6	TRBJ1-1	CASTVPMNTEAFF	TGTGCCAGCACGGTACCAATGAACACTGAAGCTTTCTTT
NA	once	TRBV27	TRBJ2-2	CASSPTGIRVGELFF	TGTGCCAGCAGTCCCACAGGCATCAGAGTCGGGGAGCTGTTTTTT
NA	NA	TRBV6-5	TRBJ1-4	CASSSRGRVGVEKLFF	TGTGCCAGCAGTTCGCGCGGTCGGGTGGGGGTTGAAAAACTGTTTTTT
NA	NA	TRBV28	TRBJ2-7	CASSLQTYEQYF	TGTGCCAGCAGCCTACAGACCTACGAGCAGTACTTC
NA	NA	TRBV7-2	TRBJ2-7	CASSLGPSTYEQYF	TGTGCCAGCAGCTTAGGTCCATCAACCTACGAGCAGTACTTC
TRBD2	NA	TRBV4-1	TRBJ2-1	CASSQAGGPGLVQFF	TGCGCCAGCAGCCAAGCGGGGGGGCCCGGGCTAGTGCAGTTCTTC
NA	NA	TRBV19	TRBJ1-6	CASSIGTAANSPLHF	TGTGCCAGTAGTATCGGTACGGCCGCTAATTCACCCCTCCACTTT
TRBD2	NA	TRBV6-4	TRBJ2-3	CASRLAGASTDTQYF	TGTGCCAGCAGATTAGCGGGAGCAAGCACAGATACGCAGTATTTT
NA	NA	TRBV18	TRBJ2-5	CASSPPSPQETQYF	TGTGCCAGCTCACCACCTAGCCCTCAAGAGACCCAGTACTTC
NA	NA	TRBV7-3	TRBJ1-1	CASSLNHGSDEAFF	TGTGCCAGCAGCTTAAATCATGGGTCTGATGAAGCTTTCTTT
NA	NA	TRBV27	TRBJ1-5	CASGLLNRENQPQHF	TGTGCCAGCGGACTCCTGAACAGGGAGAATCAGCCCCAGCATTTT
NA	NA	TRBV4-2	TRBJ1-6	CASSQVHGPRGSPLHF	TGTGCCAGCAGCCAGGTGCACGGTCCCAGGGGTTCACCCCTCCACTTT
NA	NA	TRBV7-9	TRBJ2-5	CASSLEDSSRATQYF	TGTGCCAGCAGCTTAGAAGACAGTTCGAGGGCGACCCAGTACTTC
NA	NA	TRBV19	TRBJ1-1	CASSAGNPNTEAFF	TGTGCCAGTAGTGCGGGGAATCCGAACACTGAAGCTTTCTTT
NA	NA	TRBV9	TRBJ2-3	CASSVGLMPDTQYF	TGTGCCAGCAGCGTCGGGTTGATGCCGGATACGCAGTATTTT
TRBD1	NA	TRBV7-3	TRBJ2-7	CASSLTLTGGGKQYF	TGTGCCAGCAGCTTAACGTTAACAGGGGGCGGAAAGCAGTACTTC
NA	NA	TRBV18	TRBJ2-5	CASSPPSFQETQYF	TGTGCCAGCTCACCACCGTCGTTTCAAGAGACCCAGTACTTC
NA	NA	TRBV5-1	TRBJ2-7	CASSLSSGYEQYF	TGCGCCAGCAGCTTGAGTTCCGGATACGAGCAGTACTTC
NA	NA	TRBV2	TRBJ2-4	CASSAEAKNIQYF	TGTGCCAGCAGTGCGGAAGCCAAAAACATTCAGTACTTC
TRBD2	NA	TRBV25-1	TRBJ2-1	CASSEIGEGLAHEQFF	TGTGCCAGCAGTGAAATCGGGGAAGGACTAGCCCATGAGCAGTTCTTC
NA	NA	TRBV19	TRBJ1-6	CASSIFGGISYNSPLHF	TGTGCCAGTAGTATCTTTGGCGGCATCTCCTATAATTCACCCCTCCACTTT
TRBD1	NA	TRBV15	TRBJ2-7	CATSRPGRTGGSYEQYF	TGTGCCACCAGCAGACCTGGGCGGACAGGGGGCTCCTACGAGCAGTACTTC
NA	once	TRBV7-8	TRBJ2-3	CASSPQPGTDTQYF	TGTGCCAGCAGCCCACAACCCGGCACAGATACGCAGTATTTT
TRBD2	NA	TRBV4-2	TRBJ2-3	CASSQETSGSTDTQYF	TGTGCCAGCAGCCAAGAAACTAGCGGGAGCACAGATACGCAGTATTTT
NA	NA	TRBV19	TRBJ1-1	CASGVSARTEAFF	TGTGCCAGCGGGGTCAGCGCCAGGACTGAAGCTTTCTTT